The rows below give T cell receptor beta chains drawn from one sample of a study of cytomegalovirus exposure and HLA in healthy donors. Repertoires were generated with immunoSEQ multiplex PCR, while TCRdb's copy carries only in-frame clones and drops some. The table lists 85,000 to 130,000 clones, about 87% of them singletons. Sequenced sample: PBMCs. Receptors were obtained from a woman aged 18-35 years in good health and CMV-seropositive. The CDR3 runs from the conserved cysteine through the conserved F or W. D genes are given only for firm matches. Clone sizes are given selectively: once, few, many, or a class where the clone is expanded.

abundance,j_gene,v_gene,d_gene,CDR3nt,CDR3aa
-,TRBJ1-4,TRBV28,-,TGTGCCAGCAGTTTCGGGAATGAAAAACTGTTTTTT,CASSFGNEKLFF
-,TRBJ2-6,TRBV9,-,TGTGCCAGCAGCGTAGCCGGCTCTGGGGCCAACGTCCTGACTTTC,CASSVAGSGANVLTF
-,TRBJ1-1,TRBV29-1,TRBD1,TGCAGCGCTCGACAGGGGAGTAAGAGTTTTGGCACTGAAGCTTTCTTT,CSARQGSKSFGTEAFF
once,TRBJ2-3,TRBV6-6,-,TGTGCCAGCAGTCAGAGGACAGCCCCAGATACGCAGTATTTT,CASSQRTAPDTQYF
-,TRBJ2-5,TRBV7-2,-,TGTGCCAGCAGCTTACTCCTCCAAGAGACCCAGTACTTC,CASSLLLQETQYF
-,TRBJ2-1,TRBV6-1,TRBD2,TGTGCCAGCAAGACTAGCGGGGGTTATGAGCAGTTCTTC,CASKTSGGYEQFF
once,TRBJ1-2,TRBV9,-,TGTGCCAGCAGCGTAGAACCAACAGGGTCCTATGGCTACACCTTC,CASSVEPTGSYGYTF
-,TRBJ1-4,TRBV2,-,TGTGCCAGCAGTGGAGGCAGAAGGAGGGAAAAACTGTTTTTT,CASSGGRRREKLFF
-,TRBJ1-2,TRBV5-8,-,TGTGCCAGCAGCTTGGAAAACAGGCTTCACTATGGCTACACCTTC,CASSLENRLHYGYTF
-,TRBJ1-2,TRBV5-1,TRBD1,TGCGCCACCGGTCCCTATGGGACAGGGGATGGCTACACCTTC,CATGPYGTGDGYTF
-,TRBJ2-7,TRBV2,-,TGTGCCAGCAAAGTACAGGGAGTGGGGGAGCAGTACTTC,CASKVQGVGEQYF
-,TRBJ2-7,TRBV10-3,TRBD1,TGTGCCATCAGTCCCCCGGGACAGGGGACCGAGCAGTACTTC,CAISPPGQGTEQYF
-,TRBJ1-6,TRBV4-1,-,TGCGCCAGCAGCCCGTTCCCATCTGCTCGGTCACCCCTCCACTTT,CASSPFPSARSPLHF
-,TRBJ2-3,TRBV18,-,TGTGCCAGCTCACCCATTAGCACAGATACGCAGTATTTT,CASSPISTDTQYF
-,TRBJ2-3,TRBV7-2,TRBD2,TGTGCCAGCAGCCTGAGGCTAGCGGGGGGAGTAGATACGCAGTATTTT,CASSLRLAGGVDTQYF
-,TRBJ2-3,TRBV6-4,-,TGTGCCAGCAGTGAAGGACTACCAACAGATACGCAGTATTTT,CASSEGLPTDTQYF
-,TRBJ1-1,TRBV28,-,TGTGCCATTACGCGGGGCCTGAACACTGAAGCTTTCTTT,CAITRGLNTEAFF
-,TRBJ1-2,TRBV5-6,TRBD1,TGTGCCAGCAGCCCGGCCGGACAGGCGTGGGGCTACACCTTC,CASSPAGQAWGYTF
-,TRBJ1-4,TRBV5-1,-,TGCGCCAGCAGCTTGGTCGGGGCAACTAATGAAAAACTGTTTTTT,CASSLVGATNEKLFF
-,TRBJ2-1,TRBV19,TRBD2,TGTGCCAGTAGGAAAATGACTAGCGGGGGGTACAATGAGCAGTTCTTC,CASRKMTSGGYNEQFF
-,TRBJ2-3,TRBV9,-,TGTGCCAGCTCCGGGCCGGGATTGACAGATACGCAGTATTTT,CASSGPGLTDTQYF
-,TRBJ2-2,TRBV29-1,-,TGCAGCGTTGTTACATCGAACACCGGGGAGCTGTTTTTT,CSVVTSNTGELFF
-,TRBJ2-3,TRBV5-4,TRBD1,TGTGCCAGCAGCTTGGCGGACAGGGGGTGGGATACGCAGTATTTT,CASSLADRGWDTQYF
-,TRBJ2-4,TRBV10-3,TRBD2,TGTGCCATCAGCGCTAGCGGGGGCCTAGCCAAAAACATTCAGTACTTC,CAISASGGLAKNIQYF
once,TRBJ1-1,TRBV28,TRBD1,TGTGCCAGCAGACAACAGGGGGCCGGGACTGAAGCTTTCTTT,CASRQQGAGTEAFF
-,TRBJ2-3,TRBV10-2,-,TGCGCCAGCAGGGTAGACTTCACCAGCACAGATACGCAGTATTTT,CASRVDFTSTDTQYF
-,TRBJ2-4,TRBV6-1,-,TGTGCCAGCAGTGAACTCCTAGCCAAAAACATTCAGTACTTC,CASSELLAKNIQYF
few,TRBJ1-2,TRBV5-4,-,TGTGCCAGCAGCTTGCGTGGCGTACCGGGGTATGGCTACACCTTC,CASSLRGVPGYGYTF
-,TRBJ1-6,TRBV7-6,TRBD1,TGTGCCAGCAGTCCCGGACAGGGTGAGGCCACCCTCCACTTT,CASSPGQGEATLHF
-,TRBJ2-5,TRBV6-5,TRBD1,TGTGCCAGCAGGGGGACAGGGGTTGAGACCCAGTACTTC,CASRGTGVETQYF
-,TRBJ2-2,TRBV11-3,-,TGTGCCAGCAGCCCCTCAGGGGCGAACACCGGGGAGCTGTTTTTT,CASSPSGANTGELFF
-,TRBJ2-5,TRBV6-5,-,TGTGCCAGCAGACCCGGACAGTTTAGAGAGACCCAGTACTTC,CASRPGQFRETQYF
-,TRBJ1-1,TRBV7-9,-,TGTGCCAGCAGCTTAGACAGTGTGGGGAACACTGAAGCTTTCTTT,CASSLDSVGNTEAFF
-,TRBJ2-2,TRBV9,TRBD2,TGTGCCAGCAGCGTAGATTGGGCGGGGGGGCCGGCCGGGGAGCTGTTTTTT,CASSVDWAGGPAGELFF
-,TRBJ2-1,TRBV28,-,TGTGCCAGCAGCGGACGCGGGATATTAAGCAATGAGCAGTTCTTC,CASSGRGILSNEQFF
few,TRBJ1-6,TRBV6-4,-,TGTGCCAGCAGTGACCTCGATGCCAGTTCCTATAATTCACCCCTCCACTTT,CASSDLDASSYNSPLHF
-,TRBJ2-7,TRBV2,-,TGTGCCAGCACGGGTTTTGGGGAGGAGCAGTACTTC,CASTGFGEEQYF
once,TRBJ1-2,TRBV7-2,-,TGTGCCAGCAGCTTAGGCATGAGGGCCTACTATGGCTACACCTTC,CASSLGMRAYYGYTF
-,TRBJ1-4,TRBV5-1,-,TGCGCCAGCAGCTTGGAGGGACTCGCGAATGAAAAACTGTTTTTT,CASSLEGLANEKLFF
-,TRBJ1-1,TRBV9,-,TGTGCCAGCAGCGTGGGGGACATTCCCCTTATGAACACTGAAGCTTTCTTT,CASSVGDIPLMNTEAFF
-,TRBJ2-3,TRBV27,TRBD2,TGTGCCAGCAGTCTTAGCGGGGGGGCGCCAGATACGCAGTATTTT,CASSLSGGAPDTQYF
-,TRBJ1-6,TRBV9,-,TGTGCCAGCAGCGTAGGAGAGAGTCACTCACCCCTCCACTTT,CASSVGESHSPLHF
-,TRBJ1-3,TRBV7-2,-,TGTGCCAGCAGCTTAGGGCGAGGGCTAGGAAACACCATATATTTT,CASSLGRGLGNTIYF
-,TRBJ2-3,TRBV2,TRBD2,TGTGCCAGCAGTGAAGATAGCGGGGGGGCAGGAGATACGCAGTATTTT,CASSEDSGGAGDTQYF
-,TRBJ1-1,TRBV28,TRBD1,TGTGCCAGCAGCTCTCCTACCGGGACAGTGAACACTGAAGCTTTCTTT,CASSSPTGTVNTEAFF
-,TRBJ2-2,TRBV5-4,TRBD2,TGTGCCAGCAGGATAAGCGGGGGGACCGGGGAGCTGTTTTTT,CASRISGGTGELFF
-,TRBJ1-5,TRBV15,TRBD1,TGTGCCACCAGCAGAGATTCTTACAGGGGAGGTGATCAGCCCCAGCATTTT,CATSRDSYRGGDQPQHF
few,TRBJ2-3,TRBV29-1,-,TGCAGCTCACTAGATGATACGCAGTATTTT,CSSLDDTQYF
-,TRBJ2-1,TRBV2,-,TGTGCCAGCAGTGAAGCGGTACAGGGTACCTACAATGAGCAGTTCTTC,CASSEAVQGTYNEQFF
-,TRBJ2-3,TRBV9,TRBD2,TGTGCCAGCAGCGTAGTACTAGCGGGGGCTGATACGCAGTATTTT,CASSVVLAGADTQYF
-,TRBJ2-5,TRBV6-5,-,TGTGCCAGCGTACCCTCTTGGGGCAGACAAGAGACCCAGTACTTC,CASVPSWGRQETQYF
-,TRBJ2-5,TRBV25-1,-,TGTGCCAGCAGTGAATGGGGGGGCCCTGAGACCCAGTACTTC,CASSEWGGPETQYF
-,TRBJ1-1,TRBV5-4,-,TGTGCCAGCAGCTTGTGGGGGGGTACTGAAGCTTTCTTT,CASSLWGGTEAFF